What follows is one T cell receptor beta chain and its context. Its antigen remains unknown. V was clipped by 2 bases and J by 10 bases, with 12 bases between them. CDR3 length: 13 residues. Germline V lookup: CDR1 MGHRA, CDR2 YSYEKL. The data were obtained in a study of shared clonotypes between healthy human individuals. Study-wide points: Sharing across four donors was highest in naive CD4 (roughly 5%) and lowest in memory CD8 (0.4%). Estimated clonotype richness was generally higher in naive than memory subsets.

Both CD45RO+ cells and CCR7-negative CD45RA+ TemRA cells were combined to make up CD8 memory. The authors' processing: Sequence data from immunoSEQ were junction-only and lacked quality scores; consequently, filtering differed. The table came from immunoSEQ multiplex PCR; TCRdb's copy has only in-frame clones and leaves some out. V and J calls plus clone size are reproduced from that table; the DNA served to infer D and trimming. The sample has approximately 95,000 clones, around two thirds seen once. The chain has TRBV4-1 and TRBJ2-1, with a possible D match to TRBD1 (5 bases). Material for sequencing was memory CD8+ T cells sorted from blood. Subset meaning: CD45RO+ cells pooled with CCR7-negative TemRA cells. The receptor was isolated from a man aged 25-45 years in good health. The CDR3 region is CASSQHRSWEQFF. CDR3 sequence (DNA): TGCGCCAGCAGCCAACACAGGTCTTGGGAGCAGTTCTTC.